These 20 T cell receptor beta chains came from one sample sequenced in a study of response to subunit inactivated influenza vaccine. One entry per CDR3 protein results from TCRdb running MiXCR on the RT-PCR reads. Here the sample spans approximately 170,000 distinct CDR3 sequences, about 12% being singletons. These data were also filed under a second study, of T cells expressing NK-cell markers. As that report states: UMI-tagged 5'RACE template switching yielded the TCR beta cDNA.

The starting material was CD8+ T cells sorted from PBMCs, obtained about 13 days after vaccination. The receptor set was obtained from a man aged 50 or older who received an inactivated influenza vaccine.

This clonotype was found a few times. The V call is TRBV5-1, the J call TRBJ1-1, with 7 bases aligning to TRBD1. CDR1 is SGHRS and CDR2 is YFSETQ in the germline V gene. V shed 5 bases, J shed 2 bases, and the junction held 9 bases outside the gene matches. This CDR3 has 15 residues. The CDR3 loop reads CASRNTGALNTEAFF. The CDR3 region has the DNA TGCGCCAGCAGAAATACAGGGGCCCTAAACACTGAAGCTTTCTTT. The variable domain in full, with the rest retrieved from reference TRBV5-1 and TRBJ1-1, is KAGVTQTPRYLIKTRGQQVTLSCSPISGHRSVSWYQQTPGQGLQFLFEYFSETQRNKGNFPGRFSGRQFSNSRSEMNVSTLELGDSALYLCASRNTGALNTEAFFGQGTRLTVV.

This clonotype was seen repeatedly, ten times or more. The gene calls are TRBV29-1 and TRBJ2-7; D is possibly TRBD1 or TRBD2 (6 bases each). V lost 6 bases, J lost 0 bases, and 15 bases lay in between. The CDR3 runs 14 residues. The V gene's germline CDR1 is SQVTM and CDR2 ANQGSEA. The CDR3 reads CSVLGGLFSYEQYF. The DNA for the CDR3 is TGCAGCGTCCTAGGGGGGTTATTCTCCTACGAGCAGTACTTC.

This clonotype was detected a few times. V and J are TRBV23-1 and TRBJ2-3; TRBD1 might be the D (6 bases). TRBV23-1 is given ORF status, its function remaining uncertain. The V and J ends lost 3 bases and 2 bases respectively, with 18 bases between them. CDR3 size: 17 residues. The CDR3 region is CASSQRLWGPPTDTQYF. The CDR3 DNA sequence: TGCGCCAGCAGTCAGCGGCTTTGGGGGCCCCCCACAGATACGCAGTATTTT.

This clonotype was counted many times. CDR3 coding DNA: TGCGCCAGCAGCCAAGAGGGGGATTCATTCGATGAGCAGTTCTTC. Amino acid sequence: CASSQEGDSFDEQFF. This chain uses TRBV4-3 with TRBJ2-1; D might be TRBD1 or TRBD2, each matching 5 bases. Germline loops: CDR1 LGHNA, CDR2 YSLEER. This CDR3 spans 15 amino acids. V was pared by 0 bases and J by 8 bases, with 14 bases between.

This clonotype turned up a few times. The V and J genes are TRBV4-1 and TRBJ1-5; D gene unclear. Germline lookup yields CDR1 MGHRA and CDR2 YSYEKL. Trimming took off 1 base at V and 3 bases at J, with 13 bases between the two ends. This CDR3 has 16 amino acids. CDR3 loop: CASSQVAEGVNQPQHF. The CDR3 DNA is TGCGCCAGCAGCCAAGTGGCTGAGGGCGTCAATCAGCCCCAGCATTTT.

V gene TRBV28 combines with J gene TRBJ2-2; 8 nucleotides line up with TRBD2. The germline CDR1 and CDR2 sequences are MDHEN and SYDVKM. The J segment lost 8 bases and the V segment lost 6 bases, leaving 14 bases of the junction unmatched. The CDR3 runs 16 residues. The CDR3 reads CASRPTSFSGAGELFF. Here the CDR3 DNA reads TGTGCCAGCAGACCCACTAGTTTTAGCGGGGCTGGGGAGCTGTTTTTT. The whole variable domain, remainder taken from reference TRBV28 and TRBJ2-2, is DVKVTQSSRYLVKRTGEKVFLECVQDMDHENMFWYRQDPGLGLRLIYFSYDVKMKEKGDIPEGYSVSREKKERFSLILESASTNQTSMYLCASRPTSFSGAGELFFGEGSRLTVL.

This clonotype was seen many times. The chain combines TRBV12-3 or TRBV12-4 with TRBJ2-5; TRBD1 agrees at 9 bases. The CDR3 is made up of 14 amino acids. With V trimmed by 8 bases and J by 6 bases, 10 bases remained unmatched. The CDR3 DNA is TGTGCCAGCGGAGGACAGGGGACTCAAAAGACCCAGTACTTC. Translating it yields CASGGQGTQKTQYF.

The chain links TRBV4-3 to TRBJ2-7, with 8 nucleotides matching TRBD1. J gave up 0 bases and V 3 bases, and 10 bases lay outside the gene matches. The germline V gene has CDR1 LGHNA and CDR2 YSLEER. The CDR3 totals 17 residues. CDR3 coding DNA: TGCGCCAGCAGCCAGGAAGGGACAGGACGAATCTCCTACGAGCAGTACTTC. It encodes CASSQEGTGRISYEQYF.

This clonotype showed up many times. The chain combines TRBV28 with TRBJ2-3, with TRBD2 matching 8 bases. The trim removed 7 bases at V and 3 bases at J, leaving 12 bases unmatched. The CDR3 is 16 amino acids. From germline, CDR1 is MDHEN and CDR2 SYDVKM. The CDR3 DNA is TGTGCCAGCACCCGCCTACTTGCGGGGGGAACAGATACGCAGTATTTT. Translating it yields CASTRLLAGGTDTQYF. Filled out from reference TRBV28 and TRBJ2-3, the complete variable domain reads DVKVTQSSRYLVKRTGEKVFLECVQDMDHENMFWYRQDPGLGLRLIYFSYDVKMKEKGDIPEGYSVSREKKERFSLILESASTNQTSMYLCASTRLLAGGTDTQYFGPGTRLTVL.

This chain connects TRBV29-1 to TRBJ1-2, with 8 nucleotides matching TRBD1. Trimming removed 1 base from V and 5 bases from J; junction bases left unmatched: 6. CDR1 is SQVTM and CDR2 is ANQGSEA in the germline V gene. The length of the CDR3 is 14 residues. CDR3: CSVEGPQGEYGYTF. The CDR3 DNA reads TGCAGCGTTGAAGGTCCACAGGGGGAGTATGGCTACACCTTC.

The rearrangement joins TRBV12-3 or TRBV12-4 to TRBJ2-1, with TRBD1 matching 10 bases. The CDR3 runs to 15 residues. Trimming removed 6 bases from V and 7 bases from J; junction bases left unmatched: 9. For the CDR3, the DNA is TGTGCCAGCAGGGCACCGGGACAGGGGCTGAATGAGCAGTTCTTC. Protein: CASRAPGQGLNEQFF.

This clonotype was found many times. The chain is built from TRBV28 and TRBJ2-7; 11 bases match TRBD2. V gave up 3 bases and J gave up 2 bases; unmatched junction bases: 3. Germline CDR1 is MDHEN and CDR2 is SYDVKM. The CDR3 totals 15 residues. The chain's CDR3 is CASSLELAGAYEQYF. In DNA form, the CDR3 reads TGTGCCAGCAGTTTGGAACTAGCGGGAGCCTACGAGCAGTACTTC.

This clonotype came up a few times. This sequence joins TRBV4-1 and TRBJ2-1; perhaps TRBD2 as D (5 bases). CDR3 size: 13 residues. Looked up from germline, CDR1 is MGHRA and CDR2 is YSYEKL. Between the trimmed V and J ends, which lost 0 bases and 14 bases, there was a span of 14 bases. The DNA for the CDR3 is TGCGCCAGCAGCCAAGATCTCGAGGGAATGGAGTTCTTC. Its protein is CASSQDLEGMEFF.

The chain uses TRBV20-1 and TRBJ1-2; TRBD1 aligns across 7 bases. V shed 1 base, J shed 4 bases, and the junction held 3 bases outside the gene matches. The CDR3 consists of 13 residues. Germline V lookup: CDR1 DFQATT, CDR2 SNEGSKA (reference sequence). This chain's CDR3 is CSARARDSYGYTF. For the CDR3, the DNA is TGCAGTGCTAGAGCCCGGGACAGCTATGGCTACACCTTC.

The chain has TRBV9 and TRBJ2-2; D perhaps matches TRBD1 (6 bases). Trimming pared 2 bases from V and 2 bases from J, leaving 10 bases between. Germline assignment: CDR1 SGDLS and CDR2 YYNGEE. The CDR3 has 15 amino acids. The CDR3 DNA reads as TGTGCCAGCAGCGTCGTTGGGACAAACACCGGGGAGCTGTTTTTT. This translates into CASSVVGTNTGELFF.

The chain couples TRBV9 to TRBJ2-2; tentatively, D is TRBD2 (6 bases). The germline gives CDR1 SGDLS, CDR2 YYNGEE. The length of the CDR3 is 15 residues. Between the trimmed V and J ends, which lost 4 bases and 3 bases, there was a span of 13 bases. CDR3 coding DNA: TGTGCCAGCAGCCTCGGGACTGGGGACACCGGGGAGCTGTTTTTT. Protein product: CASSLGTGDTGELFF.

The table lists this clonotype with a few counts. The chain is built from TRBV7-9 and TRBJ2-7; D unresolved. Germline lookup yields CDR1 SEHNR and CDR2 FQNEAQ (reference sequence). The CDR3 extends over 12 amino acids. Trimming took 1 base from V and 5 from J, leaving 6 bases between them. As DNA, the CDR3 is TGTGCCAGCAGCTTAGGACTTAACGAGCAGTACTTC. The encoded protein is CASSLGLNEQYF.

This clonotype came up many times. This chain uses TRBV12-3 or TRBV12-4 with TRBJ2-1, with 7 bases fitting TRBD2. CDR3 size: 14 residues. Trimming took 8 bases from V and 3 from J; bases not matched to a gene: 7. This chain's CDR3 is CASGGLADYNEQFF. In DNA form, the CDR3 reads TGTGCCAGCGGTGGCCTAGCGGACTACAATGAGCAGTTCTTC.

The V gene is TRBV15, the J gene TRBJ1-1; D is undetermined. This CDR3 is built from 14 residues. Per germline, CDR1 LNHNV and CDR2 YYDKDF (reference sequence). Trimming pared 1 base from V and 11 bases from J, leaving 17 bases between. The CDR3 spells CATSRGGGEELAFF. In DNA form, the CDR3 reads TGTGCCACCAGCAGAGGTGGAGGCGAGGAACTTGCTTTCTTT.

At least ten counts were recorded for this clonotype. An end of the junction does not agree with germline; a read error may underlie this. The genes are TRBV15 and TRBJ1-4; D uncertain. Germline V gene data show CDR1 as LNHNV and CDR2 as YYDKDF (reference sequence). CDR3 length equals 11 residues. The DNA for the CDR3 is TGTGCCACCAGCAGAGATGAAAAGCTGTTTTTT. Translated: CATSRDEKLFF.